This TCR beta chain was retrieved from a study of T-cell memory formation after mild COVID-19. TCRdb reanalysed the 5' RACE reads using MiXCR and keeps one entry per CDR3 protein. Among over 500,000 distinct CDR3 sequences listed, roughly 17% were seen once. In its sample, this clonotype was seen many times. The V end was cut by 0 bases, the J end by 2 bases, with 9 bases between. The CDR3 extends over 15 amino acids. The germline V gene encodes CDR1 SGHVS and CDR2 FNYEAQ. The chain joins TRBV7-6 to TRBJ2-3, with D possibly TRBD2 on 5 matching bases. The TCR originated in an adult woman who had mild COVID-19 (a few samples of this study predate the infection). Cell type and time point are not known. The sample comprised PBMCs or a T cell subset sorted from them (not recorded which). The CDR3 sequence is CASSLAGASTDTQYF. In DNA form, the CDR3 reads TGTGCCAGCAGCTTAGCGGGAGCCTCCACAGATACGCAGTATTTT. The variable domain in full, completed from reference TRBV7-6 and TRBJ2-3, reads GAGVSQSPRYKVTKRGQDVALRCDPISGHVSLYWYRQALGQGPEFLTYFNYEAQQDKSGLPNDRFSAERPEGSISTLTIQRTEQRDSAMYRCASSLAGASTDTQYFGPGTRLTVL.